A single sample gave rise to the 23 T cell receptor beta chains below, sequenced in a study of T cell repertoires in cytomegalovirus infection. For these receptors, no antigen is known. Each CDR3 protein gets one entry after TCRdb re-called the reads with MiXCR. Here the sample spans about a million distinct CDR3 sequences, roughly 30% being singletons. The sample in question was cultured CD8+ T cells from PBMCs, obtained from culture after CMV antigen stimulation. All receptors come from a human donor in good health (CMV status not recorded). Some clones in this sample may be carry-over from other donors' samples.

The genes are TRBV7-9 and TRBJ2-3, with 9 bases lining up with TRBD1. CDR1 is SEHNR, CDR2 FQNEAQ, per germline (reference sequence). The CDR3 loop spans 14 amino acids. V shed 8 bases and J 5 bases; nucleotides not matched to a gene: 8. The CDR3 bases are TGTGCCAGCTCCGGGGACAGGGAGGGAGATACGCAGTATTTT. Translating gives CASSGDREGDTQYF.

This clonotype was seen a few times. The rearrangement links TRBV7-9 to TRBJ1-1; D perhaps matches TRBD1 (5 bases). The CDR3 length is 15 residues. Between the trimmed V and J ends, which lost 1 base and 4 bases, there was a span of 13 bases. Germline V lookup: CDR1 SEHNR, CDR2 FQNEAQ (reference sequence). DNA for the CDR3: TGTGCCAGCAGCTTAGGCTCCCCAGGGACCACTGAAGCTTTCTTT. Protein: CASSLGSPGTTEAFF.

Points on this clonotype: One end of the junction does not line up with germline, which may come from a read error. The gene calls are TRBV6-5 and TRBJ2-7; D remains unclear. Germline V CDR1 and CDR2: MNHEY, SVGAGI. The CDR3 totals 13 residues. The CDR3 is CASSYSNSYERYF. The DNA of the CDR3 is TGTGCCAGCAGTTACTCTAACTCCTACGAGCGGTACTTC.

The chain links TRBV12-3 or TRBV12-4 to TRBJ2-5; TRBD1 matches 7 bases. CDR3 size: 14 residues. V shed 5 bases, J shed 2 bases, and the junction held 5 bases outside the gene matches. The CDR3: CASSITGEQETQYF. The CDR3 DNA sequence: TGTGCCAGCAGTATTACAGGGGAGCAAGAGACCCAGTACTTC.

The chain joins TRBV7-9 to TRBJ2-7; no definite D call. The length of the CDR3 is 12 residues. V was cut by 5 bases and J by 7 bases, with 12 bases left in between. Germline CDR1 is SEHNR and CDR2 is FQNEAQ (reference sequence). CDR3 residues: CASSLGNAEQYF. CDR3 sequence (DNA): TGTGCCAGCAGCCTTGGGAACGCAGAGCAGTACTTC.

Of note for this clonotype: One junction end disagrees with the germline gene, perhaps due to a read error. The V call is TRBV11-1, the J call TRBJ2-1; weak D call: TRBD1 (5 bases). CDR1 is SGHAT and CDR2 is FQDESV in the germline V gene (reference sequence). CDR3 length: 14 amino acids. The CDR3 loop is CASVGPSSCNEQFF. The CDR3 DNA follows: TGTGCCAGCGTGGGGCCGAGCTCCTGCAATGAGCAGTTCTTC.

This clonotype was recorded a few times. This chain links TRBV6-1 with TRBJ2-1; TRBD2 is a possible D gene (6 bases). The V gene's germline CDR1 is MNHNS and CDR2 SASEGT. This CDR3 is built from 15 residues. V lost 8 bases, J lost 4 bases, and 18 bases lay in between. CDR3 DNA sequence: TGTGCCAGCGGCCGCTCTCTCGCGGGGTACAATGAGCAGTTCTTC. It codes for CASGRSLAGYNEQFF.

This clonotype was recorded a few times. This rearrangement joins TRBV7-9 to TRBJ1-5; 8 nucleotides match TRBD1. The CDR3 runs to 17 residues. V was clipped by 2 bases and J by 5 bases; unmatched bases: 11. Germline CDR1 SEHNR, CDR2 FQNEAQ (reference sequence). Here the CDR3 DNA reads TGTGCCAGCAGCTTAATGTACCCAGGGGGCGTTCATCAGCCCCAGCATTTT. It yields the protein CASSLMYPGGVHQPQHF.

The chain uses TRBV20-1 and TRBJ2-7, with D maybe TRBD1 (5 bases). The CDR3 has 13 amino acids. Between the trimmed V and J ends, which lost 6 bases and 7 bases, there was a span of 19 bases. Germline values: CDR1 DFQATT, CDR2 SNEGSKA (reference sequence). CDR3 sequence: CSAHGGAGTEQYV. The CDR3 DNA sequence: TGCAGTGCGCACGGTGGGGCCGGCACTGAGCAGTACGTC.

The gene calls are TRBV20-1 and TRBJ1-1; D unresolved. The CDR3 length is 12 residues. CDR1 and CDR2 from the germline V gene are DFQATT and SNEGSKA (reference sequence). Trimming took 2 bases from V and 4 from J, leaving 8 bases between them. The CDR3 sequence is CSARKRATEAFF. DNA of the CDR3: TGCAGTGCTAGAAAAAGGGCCACTGAAGCTTTCTTT.

This chain uses TRBV24-1 with TRBJ1-5, with 9 bases aligning to TRBD1. V gave up 3 bases and J gave up 4 bases; unmatched junction bases: 6. Germline V gene lookup returns CDR1 KGHDR and CDR2 SFDVKD. This CDR3 has 16 residues. In DNA form, the CDR3 reads TGTGCCACCAGTGATCCGGGACAGGGACTGAATCAGCCCCAGCATTTT. Amino acid sequence: CATSDPGQGLNQPQHF.

The chain couples TRBV7-9 to TRBJ2-1; D remains unclear. The CDR3 has 13 residues. The V gene's germline CDR1 is SEHNR and CDR2 FQNEAQ (reference sequence). Trimming left V 7 bases short and J 8 bases short, with 15 bases between. The CDR3 loop is CASTPPQIHEQFF. Written as DNA, the CDR3 is TGTGCCAGCACCCCACCCCAGATTCATGAGCAGTTCTTC. The full variable domain, with the rest looked up from reference TRBV7-9 and TRBJ2-1, is DTGVSQNPRHKITKRGQNVTFRCDPISEHNRLYWYRQTLGQGPEFLTYFQNEAQLEKSRLLSDRFSAERPKGSFSTLEIQRTEQGDSAMYLCASTPPQIHEQFFGPGTRLTVL.

The rearrangement uses TRBV6-1 and TRBJ2-7; weak D call: TRBD1 (6 bases). Trimming removed 5 bases at V and 4 bases at J, with 9 bases between. The CDR3 loop spans 12 amino acids. Germline CDR1 is MNHNS and CDR2 is SASEGT. The CDR3 DNA follows: TGTGCCAGCAGTTACAGGGAGTACGAGCAGTACGTC. Residues: CASSYREYEQYV.

The chain uses TRBV10-3 and TRBJ1-6; weak D call: TRBD1 (6 bases). The CDR3 is 14 residues long. Trimming took off 3 bases at V and 7 bases at J, with 10 bases between the two ends. Germline values: CDR1 ENHRY, CDR2 SYGVKD. In DNA, the CDR3 is TGTGCCATCAGTGACTCAGGGGACAATTCACCCCTCCACTTT. Its protein product is CAISDSGDNSPLHF.

This sequence joins TRBV7-9 and TRBJ2-7, with D possibly being TRBD1 (5 bases). Looked up from germline, CDR1 is SEHNR and CDR2 is FQNEAQ (reference sequence). CDR3 length: 15 amino acids. Trimming shortened V by 5 bases and J by 2 bases, and 16 bases separated the two germline ends. CDR3 sequence (DNA): TGTGCCAGCAGCCACCCGGTGGACATCGCCTACGAGCAGTACTTC. Amino acids: CASSHPVDIAYEQYF.

The chain employs TRBV7-9 and TRBJ2-7; 7 bases are shared with TRBD1. The CDR3 is 13 amino acids. Germline loops: CDR1 SEHNR, CDR2 FQNEAQ (reference sequence). Unmatched junction bases numbered 5, after V lost 5 bases and J lost 4 bases. CDR3 sequence (DNA): TGTGCCAGCAGCCTCTCGGACAGGTACGAGCAGTACTTC. Its translation: CASSLSDRYEQYF.

This clonotype occurred a few times. This chain uses TRBV7-9 with TRBJ2-7; unclear D gene. This CDR3 has 14 amino acids. From germline, CDR1 is SEHNR and CDR2 FQNEAQ (reference sequence). Trimming took 3 bases from V and 2 from J, leaving 11 bases between them. The CDR3 DNA sequence: TGTGCCAGCAGCTTGCGAAACGGCGCCTACGAGCAGTACGTC. Translated: CASSLRNGAYEQYV.

The rearrangement joins TRBV7-9 to TRBJ2-7, with D unresolved. This CDR3 contains 15 residues. Germline V gene data show CDR1 as SEHNR and CDR2 as FQNEAQ (reference sequence). V lost 3 bases and J 0 bases, leaving 12 bases between the germline ends. The CDR3 coding sequence is TGTGCCAGCAGCTTCGGGCTTTCCAGCTCCTACGAGCAGTACTTC. Translating it yields CASSFGLSSSYEQYF.

Points on this clonotype: One end of the junction varies from germline; a read error may be responsible. The chain is built from TRBV4-3 and TRBJ1-5; 11 bases align to TRBD1. The germline gives CDR1 LGHNA, CDR2 YSLEER. The CDR3 is 15 amino acids. The CDR3 DNA follows: TGCGTCAGCAGCCAGGGACAGGGGGTGAATCGGCCCCAGCATTTT. Its translation: CVSSQGQGVNRPQHF.

This clonotype was recorded at least ten times. The chain combines TRBV20-1 with TRBJ1-6; TRBD1 matches 9 bases. Germline V lookup: CDR1 DFQATT, CDR2 SNEGSKA (reference sequence). The CDR3 length is 16 residues. Trimming at V came to 4 bases and at J to 4 bases, leaving 8 bases not matched to a gene. The CDR3 protein is CSAKDRGQSYNSPLHF. The CDR3 nucleotides are TGCAGTGCTAAGGACAGGGGCCAATCATATAATTCACCCCTCCACTTT.

This chain links TRBV20-1 with TRBJ2-2, with 10 bases lining up with TRBD1. Per the germline V gene, CDR1 is DFQATT and CDR2 is SNEGSKA (reference sequence). V lost 1 base, J lost 6 bases, and 5 bases stayed unmatched. This CDR3 contains 15 residues. CDR3 in amino acids: CSARADRGRSGELFF. The CDR3 DNA sequence: TGCAGTGCTAGAGCCGACAGGGGGCGATCCGGGGAGCTGTTTTTT.

This clonotype was detected a few times. The chain carries TRBV29-1 and TRBJ1-1; no firm D call. Germline CDR1 SQVTM, CDR2 ANQGSEA. The CDR3 runs to 12 residues. V lost 5 bases and J lost 1, with 8 bases in between. The CDR3 DNA is TGCAGCGTTCGCAAACCGAACACTGAAGCTTTCTTT. Encoded protein: CSVRKPNTEAFF.

The V call is TRBV27, the J call TRBJ1-5; 9 bases are shared with TRBD1. V was clipped by 5 bases and J by 9 bases; unmatched bases: 8. This CDR3 spans 14 amino acids. The germline V gene encodes CDR1 MNHEY and CDR2 SMNVEV (reference sequence). This CDR3 reads CASSPRQGVRPQHF. CDR3 coding DNA: TGTGCCAGCAGTCCCCGACAGGGGGTTCGGCCCCAGCATTTT.